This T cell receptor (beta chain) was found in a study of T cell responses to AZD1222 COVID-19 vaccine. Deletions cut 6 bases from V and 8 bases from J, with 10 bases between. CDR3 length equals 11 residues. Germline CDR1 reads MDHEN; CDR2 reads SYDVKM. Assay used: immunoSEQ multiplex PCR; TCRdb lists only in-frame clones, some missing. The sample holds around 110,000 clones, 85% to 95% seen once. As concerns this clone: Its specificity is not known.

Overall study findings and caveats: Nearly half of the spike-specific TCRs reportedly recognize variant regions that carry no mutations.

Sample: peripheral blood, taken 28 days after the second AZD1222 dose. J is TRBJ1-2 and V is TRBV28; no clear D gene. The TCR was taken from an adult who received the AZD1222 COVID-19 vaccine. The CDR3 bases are TGTGCCAGCAGGAGGGTAGGGGGCTACACCTTC. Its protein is CASRRVGGYTF.